This T cell receptor (beta chain) was sequenced in a study of identical twins. CDR1 and CDR2 from the germline V gene are SGHDN and FVKESK. V was shortened by 0 bases and J by 4 bases, with 12 bases between the two germline ends. CDR3 length: 15 amino acids. MiXCR, applied by TCRdb to the 5' RACE reads, yields one record per CDR3 protein. The table lists 550,000 to 800,000 distinct CDR3 sequences, roughly 7.1% of them singletons. This clonotype was detected ten times or more. Another study also made use of these data, one on yellow fever vaccine responses in identical twins. In that study: Vaccine T cell responses of twins reportedly seemed partly convergent and partly personalized.

The TCR originated in a woman between 18 and 29 years old in good health. Sequencing was done on a sample of PBMCs. The V and J genes are TRBV14 and TRBJ1-1, with D possibly being TRBD1 (5 bases). CDR3 protein: CASSQEGVGSTEAFF. CDR3 DNA: TGTGCCAGCAGCCAAGAGGGGGTAGGGAGCACTGAAGCTTTCTTT.